These T cell receptor beta chains were read from a single sample in a study of CD4 T cells in relation to SARS-CoV-2 and coronaviruses. TCRdb's copy holds only in-frame clones and misses some; the assay was immunoSEQ multiplex PCR. Of around 31,000 clones listed, roughly 78% are singletons. For these receptors, no antigen is known. Sequencing was carried out using CD4+ T cells from PBMCs, cultured in vitro. These receptor sequences come from a human donor in good health. Each CDR3 is given with its conserved first and last residue. The order of the fields is D gene, V gene, J gene, clone size, CDR3 protein, CDR3 DNA. The D gene is left open where the match is weak. Clone size is given for some rows only: seen once, a few or many times, or a class if the clone is expanded.

d_gene: .; v_gene: TRBV29-1; j_gene: TRBJ1-1; abundance: .; CDR3aa: CSGKINTEAFF; CDR3nt: TGCAGCGGGAAAATTAACACTGAAGCTTTCTTT
d_gene: .; v_gene: TRBV3-1/TRBV3-2; j_gene: TRBJ2-5; abundance: .; CDR3aa: CASTRPSATQETQYF; CDR3nt: TGTGCCAGCACCCGACCTTCGGCAACTCAAGAGACCCAGTACTTC
d_gene: .; v_gene: TRBV3-1/TRBV3-2; j_gene: TRBJ1-2; abundance: few; CDR3aa: CASSLGPPSGYTF; CDR3nt: TGTGCCAGCAGCTTGGGACCGCCGAGCGGCTACACCTTC
d_gene: .; v_gene: TRBV18; j_gene: TRBJ2-5; abundance: .; CDR3aa: CASSPQETQYF; CDR3nt: TGTGCCAGCTCACCCCAAGAGACCCAGTACTTC
d_gene: .; v_gene: TRBV7-6; j_gene: TRBJ2-1; abundance: .; CDR3aa: CASSLGDEQFF; CDR3nt: TGTGCCAGCAGCTTAGGAGATGAGCAGTTCTTC
d_gene: .; v_gene: TRBV5-4; j_gene: TRBJ1-1; abundance: .; CDR3aa: CASTMGAGWGNTEAFF; CDR3nt: TGTGCCAGCACCATGGGGGCAGGGTGGGGGAACACTGAAGCTTTCTTT
d_gene: .; v_gene: TRBV3-1/TRBV3-2; j_gene: TRBJ2-5; abundance: .; CDR3aa: CASSQGGETQYF; CDR3nt: TGTGCCAGCAGCCAAGGGGGGGAGACCCAGTACTTC
d_gene: .; v_gene: TRBV4-1; j_gene: TRBJ1-1; abundance: .; CDR3aa: CASSHFRVRAEAFF; CDR3nt: TGCGCCAGCAGCCACTTCAGGGTGAGGGCTGAAGCTTTCTTT
d_gene: TRBD1; v_gene: TRBV7-9; j_gene: TRBJ2-7; abundance: .; CDR3aa: CASQRQGVYEQYF; CDR3nt: TGTGCCAGCCAAAGACAGGGTGTCTACGAGCAGTACTTC
d_gene: .; v_gene: TRBV6-6; j_gene: TRBJ2-7; abundance: .; CDR3aa: CASGYRTGNYEQYF; CDR3nt: TGTGCCAGCGGGTACCGGACGGGAAACTACGAGCAGTACTTC
d_gene: TRBD1; v_gene: TRBV12-3/TRBV12-4; j_gene: TRBJ2-5; abundance: few; CDR3aa: CASSLGDRGIQYF; CDR3nt: TGTGCCAGCAGTTTAGGGGACAGGGGCATCCAGTACTTC
d_gene: .; v_gene: TRBV7-2; j_gene: TRBJ1-1; abundance: .; CDR3aa: CASSIAPEGWNTEAFF; CDR3nt: TGTGCCAGCAGCATAGCCCCCGAGGGATGGAACACTGAAGCTTTCTTT
d_gene: .; v_gene: TRBV4-1; j_gene: TRBJ2-4; abundance: .; CDR3aa: CASSHDISSSHRPKNIQYF; CDR3nt: TGCGCCAGCAGCCACGACATATCTTCTTCTCACAGGCCTAAAAACATTCAGTACTTC
d_gene: TRBD1; v_gene: TRBV11-2; j_gene: TRBJ2-6; abundance: .; CDR3aa: CASSLTGGAGANVLTF; CDR3nt: TGTGCCAGCAGCTTAACAGGGGGCGCTGGGGCCAACGTCCTGACTTTC
d_gene: .; v_gene: TRBV19; j_gene: TRBJ2-7; abundance: .; CDR3aa: CASSGHGGYEQYF; CDR3nt: TGTGCCAGTTCGGGACATGGAGGCTACGAGCAGTACTTC
d_gene: .; v_gene: TRBV18; j_gene: TRBJ1-3; abundance: .; CDR3aa: CASSPRHDTQSGNTIYF; CDR3nt: TGTGCCAGCTCACCACGGCACGACACGCAGTCTGGAAACACCATATATTTT
d_gene: TRBD1; v_gene: TRBV4-1; j_gene: TRBJ1-4; abundance: .; CDR3aa: CASSQAAGTGGGEKLFF; CDR3nt: TGCGCCAGCAGCCAAGCGGCGGGGACAGGGGGCGGTGAAAAACTGTTTTTT
d_gene: .; v_gene: TRBV19; j_gene: TRBJ1-1; abundance: .; CDR3aa: CASSIKGSAEAFF; CDR3nt: TGTGCCAGTAGTATAAAGGGCAGCGCTGAAGCTTTCTTT
d_gene: TRBD1; v_gene: TRBV3-1/TRBV3-2; j_gene: TRBJ1-2; abundance: .; CDR3aa: CASSQVTGEYGYTF; CDR3nt: TGTGCCAGCAGCCAAGTTACAGGGGAATATGGCTACACCTTC
d_gene: .; v_gene: TRBV6-2/TRBV6-3; j_gene: TRBJ1-4; abundance: .; CDR3aa: CASSYSGAGVNNEKLFF; CDR3nt: TGTGCCAGCAGTTACAGCGGAGCCGGCGTTAATAATGAAAAACTGTTTTTT